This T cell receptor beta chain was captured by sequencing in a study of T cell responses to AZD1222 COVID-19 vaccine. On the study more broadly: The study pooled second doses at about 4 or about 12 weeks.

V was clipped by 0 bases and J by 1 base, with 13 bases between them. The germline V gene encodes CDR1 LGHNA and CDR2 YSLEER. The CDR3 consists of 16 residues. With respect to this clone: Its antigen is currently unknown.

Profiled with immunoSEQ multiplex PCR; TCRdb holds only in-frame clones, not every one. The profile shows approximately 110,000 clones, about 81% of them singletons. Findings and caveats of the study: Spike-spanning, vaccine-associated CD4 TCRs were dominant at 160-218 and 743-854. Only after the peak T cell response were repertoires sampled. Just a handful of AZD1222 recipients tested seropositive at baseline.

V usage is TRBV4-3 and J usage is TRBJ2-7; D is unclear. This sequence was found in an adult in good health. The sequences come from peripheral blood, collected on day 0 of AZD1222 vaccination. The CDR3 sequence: CASSQEAGHGSYEQYF. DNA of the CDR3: TGCGCCAGCAGCCAAGAAGCCGGTCACGGATCCTACGAGCAGTACTTC.